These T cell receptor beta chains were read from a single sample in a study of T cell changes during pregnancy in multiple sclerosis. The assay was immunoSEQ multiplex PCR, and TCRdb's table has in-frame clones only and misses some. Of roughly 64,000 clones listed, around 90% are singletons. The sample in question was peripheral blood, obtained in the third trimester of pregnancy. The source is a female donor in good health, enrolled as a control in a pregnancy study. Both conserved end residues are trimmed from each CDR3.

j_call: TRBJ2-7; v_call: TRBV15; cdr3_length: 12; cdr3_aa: ATSRQRDSYEQY
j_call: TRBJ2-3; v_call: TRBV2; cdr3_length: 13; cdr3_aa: ASSLGLASTDTQY
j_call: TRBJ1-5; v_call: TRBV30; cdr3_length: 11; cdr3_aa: AWGTGVGQPQH
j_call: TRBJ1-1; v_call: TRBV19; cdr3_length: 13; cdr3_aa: ASSMDRGVSTEAF
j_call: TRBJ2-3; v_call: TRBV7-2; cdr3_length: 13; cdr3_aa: ASSLAGASTDTQY
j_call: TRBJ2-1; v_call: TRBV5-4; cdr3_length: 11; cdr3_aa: ASSADKYNEQF
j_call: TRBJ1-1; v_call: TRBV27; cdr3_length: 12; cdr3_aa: ASSLLDRETEAF
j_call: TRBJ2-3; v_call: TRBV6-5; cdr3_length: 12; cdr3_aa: ASSRDFSTDTQY
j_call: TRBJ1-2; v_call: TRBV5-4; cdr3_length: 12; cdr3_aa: ASSPGDRVYGYT
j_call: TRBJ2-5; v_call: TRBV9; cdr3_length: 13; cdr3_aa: ASSVLAGRQETQY
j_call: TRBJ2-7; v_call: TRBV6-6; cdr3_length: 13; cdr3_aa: ASSLTSGAAYEQY
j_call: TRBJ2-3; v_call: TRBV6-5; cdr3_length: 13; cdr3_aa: ASSTRGGATDTQY
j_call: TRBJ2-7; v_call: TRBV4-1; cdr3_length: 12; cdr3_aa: ASSPRVAAYEQY
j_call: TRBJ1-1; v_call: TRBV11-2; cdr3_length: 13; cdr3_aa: ASSLVGGVGTEAF
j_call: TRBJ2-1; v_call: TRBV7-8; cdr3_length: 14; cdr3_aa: ASRPRGLSSYNEQF
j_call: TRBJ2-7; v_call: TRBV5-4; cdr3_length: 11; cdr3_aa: ASSGTRVHEQY
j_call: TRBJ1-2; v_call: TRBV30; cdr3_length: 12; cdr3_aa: AWSVLQGFHGYT
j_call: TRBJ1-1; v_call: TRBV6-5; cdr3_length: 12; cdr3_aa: ASSYLTGNTEAF
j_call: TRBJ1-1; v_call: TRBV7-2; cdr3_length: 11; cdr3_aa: ASSLKGAAEAF
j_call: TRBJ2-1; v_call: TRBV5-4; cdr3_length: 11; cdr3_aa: ASTGGALIEQF
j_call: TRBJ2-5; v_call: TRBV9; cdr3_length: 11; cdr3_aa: ASGNSGQETQY
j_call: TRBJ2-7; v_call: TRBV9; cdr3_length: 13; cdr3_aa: ASSVDLAGKYEQY
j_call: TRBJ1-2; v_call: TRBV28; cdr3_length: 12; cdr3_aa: ASLGQGRNYGYT
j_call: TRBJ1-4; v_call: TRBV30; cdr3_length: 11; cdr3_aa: AWSGGGNEKLF
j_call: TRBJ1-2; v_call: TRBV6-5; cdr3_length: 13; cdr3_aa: ASSSGGGRSYGYT
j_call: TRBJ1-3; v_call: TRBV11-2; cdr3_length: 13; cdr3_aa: ASSLDPGTGNTIY
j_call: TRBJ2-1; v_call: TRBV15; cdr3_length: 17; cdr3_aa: ATSRQGLAGTTSYNEQF